The 4 T cell receptor beta chains presented below share a single source sample, sequenced in a study of blood T cells in healthy people across ages. Next came a second PCR, run for about 7 to 12 cycles, which used a sample-barcoded 5' primer along with a J-beta primer mix. TCRdb passed the 5' RACE reads through MiXCR, listing each CDR3 protein once. The sample consists of 850,000 to 1,300,000 distinct CDR3 sequences, over 35% of them appearing once. Sequenced: blood. These receptors originate from a woman in her sixties or seventies in good health.

This chain links TRBV18 with TRBJ2-4; 9 bases are a match to TRBD2. The assigned J gene may be wrong: the sequence end matches TRBJ2-7 better. This CDR3 is 17 amino acids long. Germline V CDR1 and CDR2: KGHSH, LQKENI. CDR3 region: CASSPLSGAGGPREQYF. The CDR3 coding sequence is TGTGCCAGCTCACCCCTCTCCGGGGCGGGAGGGCCTCGCGAGCAGTACTTC.

The chain employs TRBV20-1 and TRBJ2-5; 9 bases align to TRBD2. Germline V gene lookup returns CDR1 DFQATT and CDR2 SNEGSKA (reference sequence). The trim removed 2 bases at V and 11 bases at J, leaving 15 bases unmatched. The CDR3 extends over 15 amino acids. CDR3 in DNA: TGCAGTGCTAGAAGGTTTCTAGCGGGGCCCAATGAGCAGTACTTC. It yields the protein CSARRFLAGPNEQYF.

The chain joins TRBV27 to TRBJ1-5; no definite D call. The CDR3 is made up of 14 amino acids. V was cut by 2 bases and J by 7 bases, with 12 bases left in between. CDR1 is MNHEY and CDR2 is SMNVEV in the germline V gene (reference sequence). CDR3 region: CASSLTGALQPQHF. CDR3 DNA sequence: TGTGCCAGCAGTTTAACTGGCGCCTTACAGCCCCAGCATTTT.

V is TRBV15 and J is TRBJ1-1; D gene ambiguous. The CDR3 runs to 13 residues. V dropped 4 bases and J dropped 2 bases, with 8 bases sitting between them. Germline CDR1 is LNHNV and CDR2 is YYDKDF (reference sequence). As DNA, the CDR3 is TGTGCCACCAGCATCCAGGATAACACTGAAGCTTTCTTT. As protein: CATSIQDNTEAFF. The variable domain in full, completed from reference TRBV15 and TRBJ1-1, reads DAMVIQNPRYQVTQFGKPVTLSCSQTLNHNVMYWYQQKSSQAPKLLFHYYDKDFNNEADTPDNFQSRRPNTSFCFLDIRSPGLGDTAMYLCATSIQDNTEAFFGQGTRLTVV.